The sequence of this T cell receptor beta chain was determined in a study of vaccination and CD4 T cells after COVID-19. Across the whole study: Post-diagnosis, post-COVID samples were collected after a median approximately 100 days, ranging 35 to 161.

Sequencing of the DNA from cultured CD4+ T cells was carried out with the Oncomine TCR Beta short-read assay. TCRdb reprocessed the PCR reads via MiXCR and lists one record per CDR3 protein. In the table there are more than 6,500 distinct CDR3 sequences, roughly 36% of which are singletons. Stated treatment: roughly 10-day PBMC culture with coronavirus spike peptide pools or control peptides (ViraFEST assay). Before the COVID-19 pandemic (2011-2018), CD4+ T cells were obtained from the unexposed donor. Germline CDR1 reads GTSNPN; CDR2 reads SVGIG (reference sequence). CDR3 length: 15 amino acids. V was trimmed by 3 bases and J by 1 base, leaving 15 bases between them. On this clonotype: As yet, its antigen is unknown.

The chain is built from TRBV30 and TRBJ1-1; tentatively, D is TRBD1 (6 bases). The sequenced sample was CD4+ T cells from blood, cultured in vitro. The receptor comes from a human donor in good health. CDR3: CAWRTTGQKNTEAFF. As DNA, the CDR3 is TGTGCCTGGAGAACTACTGGACAGAAGAACACTGAAGCTTTCTTT.